The clone carrying this T cell receptor (beta chain) was seen only a few times. The antigen is not known. Other DNA sequences in the same sample also yield this CDR3. Sequencing targeted expressed TCRB transcripts, as all isolated RNA had been reverse transcribed. Assay: immunoSEQ multiplex PCR; the TCRdb copy retains only in-frame clones and omits some. The table lists hundreds of thousands of clones, about an eighth of them singletons. The data were obtained in a study of beta chain features in type 1 diabetes. Study details: Cell yields, gender and age were similar in healthy donors and patients. Whole-study findings and limits: Any role of HLA type in TCRB rearrangement remained unresolved here. TCRB CDR3s from Type 1 diabetes patients were moderately but significantly shorter in all four CD4+ subsets.

V was clipped by 1 base and J by 0 bases, with 4 bases between them. CDR1 is SGHAT and CDR2 is FQNNGV in the germline V gene. The CDR3 extends over 14 amino acids. This clonotype originated in a man between 18 and 29 years old with type 1 diabetes. The rearrangement joins TRBV11-2 to TRBJ1-3, with unresolved D. Sequencing used naive CD4+ T cells from blood. CDR3 region: CASSLGVSGNTIYF. DNA of the CDR3: TGTGCCAGCAGCTTAGGAGTCTCTGGAAACACCATATATTTT. Based on the CDR3 plus reference TRBV11-2 and TRBJ1-3, the full variable domain is EAGVAQSPRYKIIEKRQSVAFWCNPISGHATLYWYQQILGQGPKLLIQFQNNGVVDDSQLPKDRFSAERLKGVDSTLKIQPAKLEDSAVYLCASSLGVSGNTIYFGEGSWLTVV.